Listed below are T cell receptor beta chains from one sample, sequenced in a study of blood T cell repertoires in COVID-19. Generated by immunoSEQ multiplex PCR, the TCRdb table keeps only in-frame clones and is missing some. Found here are around 270,000 clones, roughly 84% of them singletons; the top ten hold approximately 1.5%. What was sequenced was peripheral blood. These receptor sequences come from a woman aged 40-49 years who had recovered from COVID-19. Both conserved end residues are part of each CDR3. The D gene is left open where the match is weak. Clone size, where shown, is once, few, many, or a class for clones that have expanded.

d_gene | abundance | j_gene | v_gene | CDR3aa
- | - | TRBJ2-4 | TRBV6-6 | CASGDRAKNIQYF
- | - | TRBJ1-6 | TRBV30 | CAWSGGTGRSYNSPLHF
TRBD1 | - | TRBJ2-7 | TRBV5-4 | CASSLPGTGVVEQYF
- | once | TRBJ2-3 | TRBV7-9 | CASSPGPDTQYF
TRBD1 | - | TRBJ2-7 | TRBV6-5 | CASRTGTAYEQYF
- | - | TRBJ1-4 | TRBV5-1 | CASSPGATNEKLFF
TRBD2 | few | TRBJ2-1 | TRBV2 | CASETGLAYNEQFF
- | - | TRBJ1-6 | TRBV7-2 | CASSLSPVYNSPLHF
- | - | TRBJ2-1 | TRBV19 | CASSILHEQFF
- | - | TRBJ2-6 | TRBV19 | CASSMGDTGANVLTF
TRBD1 | - | TRBJ1-1 | TRBV10-2 | CASNEGANTEAFF
- | - | TRBJ2-3 | TRBV9 | CASSVARQRITDTQYF
TRBD1 | - | TRBJ1-2 | TRBV5-1 | CASSFSGTGTNGYTF
- | - | TRBJ2-7 | TRBV11-2 | CASSSSLGGYEQYF
TRBD2 | - | TRBJ2-3 | TRBV4-1 | CASSQAGGARDTQYF
- | - | TRBJ2-1 | TRBV11-3 | CASSSGLYNEQFF
TRBD1 | - | TRBJ1-1 | TRBV28 | CASSTPAGTGPNTEAFF
- | - | TRBJ2-1 | TRBV5-1 | CASSSYPTAYEQFF
- | - | TRBJ1-6 | TRBV28 | CASSLSNSPLHF
TRBD1 | few | TRBJ1-6 | TRBV5-1 | CASRSGTGESPLHF
- | - | TRBJ1-2 | TRBV9 | CASSPGTNYGYTF
- | - | TRBJ1-1 | TRBV5-1 | CASKLAGEAFF
TRBD1 | - | TRBJ1-5 | TRBV7-9 | CASSHGQGIDSNQPQHF
- | - | TRBJ1-5 | TRBV29-1 | CSVARDTNQPQHF
- | - | TRBJ1-5 | TRBV2 | CASRRQSYSNQPQHF
- | few | TRBJ1-6 | TRBV27 | CASSPWDFGSPLHF
- | - | TRBJ2-5 | TRBV5-1 | CASRDSSEETQYF
- | - | TRBJ2-2 | TRBV3-1/TRBV3-2 | CASSQERVSNTGELFF
- | - | TRBJ2-5 | TRBV5-1 | CASSLGFFGGLHGAQYF
- | - | TRBJ1-1 | TRBV1 | CTSSQETFTPNTEAFF
- | - | TRBJ2-3 | TRBV28 | CASRVEGRTDTQYF
TRBD1 | - | TRBJ2-7 | TRBV3-1/TRBV3-2 | CASSHSLGDSPGF